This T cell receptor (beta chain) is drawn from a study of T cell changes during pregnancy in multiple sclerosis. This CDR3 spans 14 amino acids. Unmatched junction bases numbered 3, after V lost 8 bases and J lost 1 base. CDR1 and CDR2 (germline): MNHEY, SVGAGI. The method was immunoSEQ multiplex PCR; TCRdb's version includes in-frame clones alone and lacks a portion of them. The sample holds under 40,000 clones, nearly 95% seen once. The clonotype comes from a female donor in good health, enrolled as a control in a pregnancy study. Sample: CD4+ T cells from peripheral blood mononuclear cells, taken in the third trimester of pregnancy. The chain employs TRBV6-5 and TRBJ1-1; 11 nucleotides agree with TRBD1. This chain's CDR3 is CASSGTGGNTEAFF. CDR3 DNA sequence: TGTGCCAGCTCAGGGACAGGGGGGAACACTGAAGCTTTCTTT.